This T cell receptor beta chain originates from a study of T-cell memory formation after mild COVID-19. Study context: Clusters of TCRs were largely donor specific. Overall study results and limits: Clones that got smaller from day 15 to 85 had even CD4/CD8, while clones growing later tipped toward CD4+. Clones from the second wave (peaking day 37) had unconfirmed SARS-CoV-2 specificity. The pre-infection memory compartment contained some responding clones, suggesting cross-reactive memory joined.

This clonotype was picked up many times. Its antigen is unidentified. Trimming pared 4 bases from V and 3 bases from J, leaving 6 bases between. The CDR3 contains 12 residues. Germline V gene sequence: CDR1 LNHDA, CDR2 SQIVND (reference sequence). MiXCR was run by TCRdb on the 5' RACE reads, yielding one entry per CDR3 protein. The table lists nearly 200,000 distinct CDR3 sequences, about 17% of them singletons. The source is an adult woman who had mild COVID-19 (a few samples of this study predate the infection). Cell type and time point are not known. Sequenced material: PBMCs or a T cell subset sorted from them (not recorded which). This chain joins TRBV19 and TRBJ1-1; the D is unclear. The CDR3 coding sequence is TGTGCCAGTAGTAAGGGTTACACTGAAGCTTTCTTT. It encodes CASSKGYTEAFF. The entire variable domain, with the rest obtained from reference TRBV19 and TRBJ1-1, is as follows: DGGITQSPKYLFRKEGQNVTLSCEQNLNHDAMYWYRQDPGQGLRLIYYSQIVNDFQKGDIAEGYSVSREKKESFPLTVTSAQKNPTAFYLCASSKGYTEAFFGQGTRLTVV.